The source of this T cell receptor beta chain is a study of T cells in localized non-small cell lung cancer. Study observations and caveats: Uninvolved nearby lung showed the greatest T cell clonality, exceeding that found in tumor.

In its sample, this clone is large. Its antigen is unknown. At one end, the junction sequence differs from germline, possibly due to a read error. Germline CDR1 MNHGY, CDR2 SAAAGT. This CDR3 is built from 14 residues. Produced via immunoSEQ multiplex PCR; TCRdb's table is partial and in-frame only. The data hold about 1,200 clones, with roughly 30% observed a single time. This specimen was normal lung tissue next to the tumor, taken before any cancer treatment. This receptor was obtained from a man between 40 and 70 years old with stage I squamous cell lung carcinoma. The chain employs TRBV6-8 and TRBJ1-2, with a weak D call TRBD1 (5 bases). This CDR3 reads CAISGGEGHYGYTF. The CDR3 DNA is TGTGCCATCAGTGGAGGTGAGGGGCACTATGGCTACACCTTC.